A selection of T cell receptor beta chains follows, all from one sample in a study of T cells in Graves' hyperthyroidism and ophthalmopathy. TCRdb used MiXCR to reprocess the multiplex PCR reads, holding one entry per CDR3 protein. The sample records 280,000 or so distinct CDR3 sequences, roughly 15% being singletons. The sequenced material came from blood. The receptors here all came from a woman aged 45-65 years with Graves' hyperthyroidism that later progressed to Graves' ophthalmopathy. The conserved cysteine and the conserved F or W are not part of the CDR3 here. The D gene is left open where the match is weak. Clone size appears in some rows only: once, few, many, or a class for an expanded clone.

size: many; V: TRBV12-3/TRBV12-4; J: TRBJ1-1; D: TRBD1; CDR3: ASSSNHRGAHTEAF
size: many; V: TRBV7-9; J: TRBJ2-1; D: TRBD2; CDR3: ASSVAGVLHEQF
size: -; V: TRBV20-1; J: TRBJ1-1; D: TRBD1; CDR3: SARDLGQETEAF
size: many; V: TRBV30; J: TRBJ1-5; D: -; CDR3: AWSSDLEGQPQH
size: -; V: TRBV20-1; J: TRBJ2-7; D: TRBD2; CDR3: SAPGTSGDHYEQY
size: -; V: TRBV28; J: TRBJ1-2; D: -; CDR3: AATPVDSVYGYT
size: many; V: TRBV5-1; J: TRBJ2-7; D: TRBD1; CDR3: ASSLEGTGPLYEQY
size: many; V: TRBV30; J: TRBJ2-6; D: -; CDR3: AWTRGRGSSGANVLT
size: many; V: TRBV6-1; J: TRBJ1-1; D: -; CDR3: ATRDSPFRMNTEAF
size: many; V: TRBV3-1; J: TRBJ1-1; D: -; CDR3: ASRPNDRRNTEAF
size: many; V: TRBV18; J: TRBJ2-3; D: -; CDR3: ASSLPLLRDTQY
size: many; V: TRBV7-9; J: TRBJ1-1; D: -; CDR3: ASTEMNTEAF
size: many; V: TRBV18; J: TRBJ2-7; D: -; CDR3: ASSTPYEQY
size: few; V: TRBV27; J: TRBJ1-3; D: -; CDR3: ASRPGGSGNTIY
size: many; V: TRBV18; J: TRBJ1-1; D: -; CDR3: ASSMSLNTEAF
size: many; V: TRBV20-1; J: TRBJ2-1; D: -; CDR3: SARTGTVGGNEQF
size: many; V: TRBV18; J: TRBJ1-5; D: TRBD1; CDR3: ASSPSGTANQPQH
size: many; V: TRBV28; J: TRBJ2-1; D: TRBD1; CDR3: ASRTGDRVFNEQF
size: many; V: TRBV20-1; J: TRBJ2-5; D: -; CDR3: SARTNRPPRTETQY
size: -; V: TRBV6-9; J: TRBJ2-7; D: -; CDR3: ASSSDLSGPDHEQY
size: many; V: TRBV5-1; J: TRBJ1-1; D: TRBD1; CDR3: ASGGTGIEAF
size: many; V: TRBV6-5; J: TRBJ1-5; D: -; CDR3: ASSYSISGGINQPQH
size: many; V: TRBV12-3/TRBV12-4; J: TRBJ1-1; D: -; CDR3: ASSFAVLSTEAF
size: many; V: TRBV7-9; J: TRBJ2-1; D: -; CDR3: ASSINFLAGNVYNEQF
size: -; V: TRBV5-1; J: TRBJ1-6; D: -; CDR3: ASSSSGGRNSPLH
size: -; V: TRBV20-1; J: TRBJ2-1; D: -; CDR3: SARDPGPNSYNEQF
size: few; V: TRBV30; J: TRBJ2-3; D: TRBD2; CDR3: AWSYEYWSGTPGLAGDSTDTQY
size: many; V: TRBV7-8; J: TRBJ2-3; D: TRBD2; CDR3: ASSLARFSSGRTDTQY
size: many; V: TRBV10-3; J: TRBJ2-1; D: TRBD2; CDR3: AISESAGLAGDEQF
size: many; V: TRBV28; J: TRBJ2-5; D: -; CDR3: ASTPRGGYRGLRKETQY
size: -; V: TRBV2; J: TRBJ1-1; D: -; CDR3: ASSREGRLNTEAF
size: few; V: TRBV3-1; J: TRBJ1-6; D: TRBD1; CDR3: ASSQGSLGGQLH